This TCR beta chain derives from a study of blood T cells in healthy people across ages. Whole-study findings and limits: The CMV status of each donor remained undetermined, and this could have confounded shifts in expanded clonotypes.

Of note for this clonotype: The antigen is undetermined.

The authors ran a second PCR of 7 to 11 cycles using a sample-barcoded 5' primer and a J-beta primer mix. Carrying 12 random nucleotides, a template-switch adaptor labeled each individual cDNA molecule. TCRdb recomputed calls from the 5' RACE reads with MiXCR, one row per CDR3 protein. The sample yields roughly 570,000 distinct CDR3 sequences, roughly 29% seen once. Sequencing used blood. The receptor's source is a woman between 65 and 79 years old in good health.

DNA for the CDR3: TGTGCCAGCGCCCCATTTCCCGGGTCCGGGGAGCTGTTTTTT. Translated, it gives CASAPFPGSGELFF. The rearrangement links TRBV6-4 to TRBJ2-2; D remains ambiguous. The CDR3 sequence is 14 residues long. Trimming removed 8 bases from V and 6 bases from J, with 16 bases in between. Per the germline V gene, CDR1 is MRHNA and CDR2 is SNTAGT.